The 12 T cell receptor beta chains in this list originate from one sample, sequenced in a study of blood T cell repertoires in COVID-19. Produced via immunoSEQ multiplex PCR; TCRdb's table is partial and in-frame only. The top ten hold 0.86% of the sample, which has over 350,000 clones, roughly nine tenths seen once. The sample consisted of PBMCs or T cells enriched from blood (not recorded which). These receptors originate from a woman aged 40 to 49 who had been exposed to COVID-19.

Remarks on this clone: Within the sample, other DNA sequences also encode this same CDR3. This sequence joins TRBV18 and TRBJ2-2; no definite D call. CDR1 is KGHSH and CDR2 is LQKENI in the germline V gene. V gave up 3 bases and J gave up 1 base, with 6 bases separating them. The CDR3 sequence is 14 residues long. The CDR3 sequence is CASSPSGNTGELFF. The CDR3 region has the DNA TGTGCCAGCTCACCGTCGGGGAACACCGGGGAGCTGTTTTTT.

This clone was seen only once. The V gene is TRBV21-1, the J gene TRBJ2-1; the table's TRBD1 call for D was not verified on the DNA. TRBV21-1 is tagged as a pseudogene. The CDR3 loop spans 16 amino acids. The CDR3 loop reads CASSTDDRGLYNEQFF. The CDR3 coding sequence is TGTGCCAGCAGCACGGACGACAGGGGGTTGTACAATGAGCAGTTCTTC.

The chain recombines TRBV19 with TRBJ1-4; a weak D match, TRBD1 (5 bases). V lost 3 bases and J lost 8, with 19 bases in between. Germline values: CDR1 LNHDA, CDR2 SQIVND (reference sequence). The CDR3 runs to 16 residues. Here the CDR3 reads CASSITSGAKNEKLFF. The CDR3 bases are TGTGCCAGTAGTATCACGTCTGGGGCTAAGAACGAAAAACTGTTTTTT.

The DNA for the CDR3 is TGTGCCAGCAGCTTACTAGCGGGGCTTCGGGCGGCTACGCAGTATTTT. It is translated as CASSLLAGLRAATQYF. This chain links TRBV7-2 with TRBJ2-3; TRBD2 matches at 9 bases. The CDR3 sequence is 16 residues long. The V segment lost 2 bases and the J segment 8 bases; nucleotides outside the gene matches: 11. Germline-derived CDR1 and CDR2 are SGHTA and FQGNSA.

This rearrangement joins TRBV12-3 or TRBV12-4 to TRBJ1-2; TRBD1 matches at 7 bases. Trimming took 5 bases from V and 5 from J; bases not matched to a gene: 5. CDR3 length: 13 residues. CDR3 nucleotide sequence: TGTGCCAGCAGTGTACAGGGGAAGTATGGCTACACCTTC. It is translated as CASSVQGKYGYTF.

The chain carries TRBV4-2 and TRBJ1-1; no clear D gene. CDR3 length equals 18 residues. The ends were cut back, 1 base at V and 1 base at J, with 19 bases in the middle. In germline, CDR1 is LGHNA, CDR2 YNFKEQ. CDR3 DNA sequence: TGTGCCAGCAGCCAAGCCCCACCCGGGGTCTCGGGGAACACTGAAGCTTTCTTT. It specifies CASSQAPPGVSGNTEAFF.

This clone was detected only once. The chain joins TRBV5-1 to TRBJ1-6, with 7 bases matching TRBD1. The CDR3 runs to 15 residues. Germline V CDR1 and CDR2: SGHRS, YFSETQ. V trimming: 4 bases; J trimming: 4 bases; junction bases outside the gene matches: 5. CDR3 DNA sequence: TGCGCCAGCAGCCTGGACAGGAGTTATAATTCACCCCTCCACTTT. Translated, it gives CASSLDRSYNSPLHF.

This sequence joins TRBV19 and TRBJ1-5; TRBD1 matches 7 bases. This CDR3 region has 18 residues. After removal of 5 bases from V and 0 bases from J, the junction contained 13 bases not matched to a gene. CDR1 is LNHDA, CDR2 SQIVND, per germline (reference sequence). The CDR3 loop reads CASSATGTEVFSNQPQHF. The CDR3 bases are TGTGCCAGTAGTGCAACCGGGACAGAAGTATTTAGCAATCAGCCCCAGCATTTT.

This clone came up once. The chain recombines TRBV7-8 with TRBJ1-5; TRBD1 matches at 10 bases. CDR1 and CDR2 (germline): SGHVS, FQNEAQ. The CDR3 has 16 residues. With V trimmed by 0 bases and J by 7 bases, 6 bases remained unmatched. The CDR3 reads CASSLARDRGGQPQHF. CDR3 DNA sequence: TGTGCCAGCAGCTTAGCCCGGGACAGGGGCGGACAGCCCCAGCATTTT.

The V and J genes are TRBV6-5 and TRBJ1-5, with unresolved D. The CDR3 runs 15 residues. CDR1 is MNHEY, CDR2 SVGAGI, per germline. Trimming took 3 bases from V and 2 from J, leaving 11 bases between them. CDR3 loop: CASSYSYGGNQPQHF. Here the CDR3 DNA reads TGTGCCAGCAGTTATAGCTATGGCGGCAATCAGCCCCAGCATTTT.

The chain has TRBV9 and TRBJ1-1; D remains ambiguous. Per germline, CDR1 SGDLS and CDR2 YYNGEE. The CDR3 totals 13 residues. The V gene lost 5 bases and the J gene lost 3 bases, with 11 bases spanning the gap. CDR3 DNA: TGTGCCAGCAGTCACACGCTAGACACTGAAGCTTTCTTT. Its translation is CASSHTLDTEAFF. The variable domain in full, completed from reference TRBV9 and TRBJ1-1, reads DSGVTQTPKHLITATGQRVTLRCSPRSGDLSVYWYQQSLDQGLQFLIQYYNGEERAKGNILERFSAQQFPDLHSELNLSSLELGDSALYFCASSHTLDTEAFFGQGTRLTVV.

This rearrangement joins TRBV21-1 to TRBJ2-1; the table assigns TRBD1, which was not confirmed against the DNA. TRBV21-1 is deemed a pseudogene. CDR3 length: 15 amino acids. CDR3 in amino acids: CASFQQGALFNEQFF. CDR3 bases: TGTGCCAGCTTCCAACAGGGGGCCCTTTTCAATGAGCAGTTCTTC.